Below are 7 T cell receptor beta chains sequenced from a single sample in a study of cytomegalovirus exposure and HLA in healthy donors. Generated by immunoSEQ multiplex PCR, the TCRdb table keeps only in-frame clones and is missing some. The top ten hold approximately 1.5% of the sample, which has 100,000 to 150,000 clones, about 96% seen once. Sample: PBMCs. These receptors all come from a young man in good health and CMV-seronegative.

This clone was found once. This sequence joins TRBV4-1 and TRBJ1-5, with D maybe TRBD1 (5 bases). The CDR3 has 13 residues. The V end was cut by 4 bases, the J end by 4 bases, with 8 bases between. The germline CDR1 and CDR2 sequences are MGHRA and YSYEKL. CDR3 loop: CASSPGGNQPQHF. CDR3 in DNA: TGCGCCAGCAGCCCGGGGGGTAATCAGCCCCAGCATTTT.

The CDR3 region has the DNA TGTGCCAGCAGTTTTCGCGGGCATCCTAACTATGGCTACACCTTC. It is translated as CASSFRGHPNYGYTF. V and J are TRBV27 and TRBJ1-2; D uncertain. The V end was cut by 3 bases, the J end by 0 bases, with 11 bases between. Looked up from germline, CDR1 is MNHEY and CDR2 is SMNVEV (reference sequence). The CDR3 spans 15 residues.

This clone was recorded once. The chain links TRBV11-3 to TRBJ2-7; 10 bases align to TRBD1. The CDR3 contains 15 residues. Trimming removed 5 bases from V and 1 base from J; junction bases left unmatched: 5. The V gene's germline CDR1 is SGHNT and CDR2 YENEEA. CDR3 protein: CASSPRTGGSYEQYF. The CDR3 region has the DNA TGTGCCAGCAGCCCACGGACAGGGGGATCCTACGAGCAGTACTTC.

V and J are TRBV9 and TRBJ2-3; TRBD2 matches 7 bases. Germline CDR1 is SGDLS and CDR2 is YYNGEE. This CDR3 comprises 14 residues. V lost 0 bases and J lost 4; bases outside the gene matches: 2. CDR3 nucleotide sequence: TGTGCCAGCAGCGTAGCGGCGGGAGCAGATACGCAGTATTTT. Residues: CASSVAAGADTQYF.

The CDR3, as DNA: TGTGCCAGCAGCAAGACGACAGGGATACAAGAGACCCAGTACTTC. It specifies CASSKTTGIQETQYF. This sequence joins TRBV28 and TRBJ2-5; 7 nucleotides agree with TRBD1. The CDR3 sequence is 15 residues long. The J segment lost 2 bases and the V segment lost 6 bases, leaving 9 bases of the junction unmatched. The germline CDR1 and CDR2 sequences are MDHEN and SYDVKM.

The V call is TRBV7-9, the J call TRBJ2-1; 9 nucleotides line up with TRBD1. Germline values: CDR1 SEHNR, CDR2 FQNEAQ (reference sequence). V shed 5 bases and J 4 bases; nucleotides not matched to a gene: 3. There are 14 residues in the CDR3. This CDR3 is CASSQGQGYNEQFF. The DNA for the CDR3 is TGTGCCAGCAGCCAGGGACAGGGATACAATGAGCAGTTCTTC.

V gene TRBV27 combines with J gene TRBJ1-5, with a tentative D call TRBD1 (5 bases). The V end was cut by 5 bases, the J end by 6 bases, with 11 bases between. The CDR3 covers 13 residues. The germline gives CDR1 MNHEY, CDR2 SMNVEV (reference sequence). In DNA, the CDR3 is TGTGCCAGCAGTCCCGGCGGGGCTCAGCCCCAGCATTTT. Protein: CASSPGGAQPQHF.